This TCR beta chain is drawn from a study of OX40 agonist ivuxolimab in advanced cancers. Study results and caveats: Antigen specificity remained undetermined for the expanded peripheral T cells. Low normalized T-cell clonal expansion was also seen in some nonresponders.

The CDR3 is 13 amino acids. The germline V gene has CDR1 SGHRS and CDR2 YFSETQ. Unmatched junction bases numbered 0, after V lost 0 bases and J lost 5 bases. The protocol was immunoSEQ multiplex PCR, while the TCRdb copy is restricted to in-frame clones and leaves out a portion. The sample includes tens of thousands of clones, around 89% seen only once; the top ten take approximately 11%. To note about this clone: What it recognizes is unknown.

Specimen: CD4+ or CD8+ T cells sorted from blood, collected in a trial of the OX40 agonist ivuxolimab. The chain employs TRBV5-1 and TRBJ1-2, with 8 positions matching TRBD1. The sequence was obtained from an adult with an advanced solid tumor such as melanoma, head and neck, liver or kidney cancer. CDR3 in amino acids: CASSLGTGYGYTF. DNA of the CDR3: TGCGCCAGCAGCTTGGGGACAGGGTATGGCTACACCTTC.